The source of this T cell receptor (beta chain) is a study of early T cells in non-severe SARS-CoV-2 infection. Unique molecular identifiers tagged individual cDNA molecules. TCRdb itself ran the 5' RACE reads through MiXCR, one entry per CDR3 protein. The sample has tens of thousands of distinct CDR3 sequences, roughly 4.5% seen once. This clonotype was counted only a few times. The clonotype comes from an adult who was a healthcare worker with PCR-confirmed SARS-CoV-2 infection or an uninfected control (not recorded which). The sequencing here drew on whole blood, taken at baseline.

The CDR3 nucleotides read TGTGCCAGCAGACCTGGGATAGCGGGAGTCAAGGAGCAGTACTTC. Protein: CASRPGIAGVKEQYF. The chain couples TRBV6-1 to TRBJ2-7; 9 nucleotides agree with TRBD2. V lost 6 bases to trimming and J lost 7 bases; unmatched junction nucleotides: 13. The CDR3 contains 15 residues. Germline V gene data show CDR1 as MNHNS and CDR2 as SASEGT.